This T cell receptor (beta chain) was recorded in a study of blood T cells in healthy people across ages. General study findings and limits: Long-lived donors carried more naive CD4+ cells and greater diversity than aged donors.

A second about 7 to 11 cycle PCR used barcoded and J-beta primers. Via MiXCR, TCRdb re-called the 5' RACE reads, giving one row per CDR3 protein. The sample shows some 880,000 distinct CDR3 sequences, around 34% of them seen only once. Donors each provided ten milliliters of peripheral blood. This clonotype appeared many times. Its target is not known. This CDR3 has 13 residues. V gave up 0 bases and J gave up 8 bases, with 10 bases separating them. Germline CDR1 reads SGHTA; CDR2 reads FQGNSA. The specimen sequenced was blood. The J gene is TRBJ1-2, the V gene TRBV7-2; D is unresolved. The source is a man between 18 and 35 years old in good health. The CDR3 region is CASSLAKGNGYTF. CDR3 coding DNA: TGTGCCAGCAGCTTAGCGAAGGGTAACGGCTACACCTTC.